The clone carrying this T cell receptor beta chain was counted many times. The target antigen is unknown. Between the trimmed V and J ends, which lost 3 bases and 2 bases, there was a span of 9 bases. Germline CDR1 reads SGHVS; CDR2 reads FNYEAQ. The CDR3 totals 14 residues. MiXCR, run by TCRdb on the 5' RACE reads, gives a single entry per CDR3 protein. The sample lists approximately 220,000 distinct CDR3 sequences, over 8% occurring once. The data were taken from a study of identical twins. Findings of the study overall: In cord blood, abundant beta clonotypes had fewer insertions; memory showed no trend.

The sequence derives from a woman aged 18-30 years in good health. The sample taken for sequencing was memory (CD45RO+) T cells sorted from blood. V is TRBV7-6 and J is TRBJ2-3; D not resolved. In DNA form, the CDR3 reads TGTGCCAGCAGCTTTTCTGTAAACACAGATACGCAGTATTTT. Its protein product is CASSFSVNTDTQYF.